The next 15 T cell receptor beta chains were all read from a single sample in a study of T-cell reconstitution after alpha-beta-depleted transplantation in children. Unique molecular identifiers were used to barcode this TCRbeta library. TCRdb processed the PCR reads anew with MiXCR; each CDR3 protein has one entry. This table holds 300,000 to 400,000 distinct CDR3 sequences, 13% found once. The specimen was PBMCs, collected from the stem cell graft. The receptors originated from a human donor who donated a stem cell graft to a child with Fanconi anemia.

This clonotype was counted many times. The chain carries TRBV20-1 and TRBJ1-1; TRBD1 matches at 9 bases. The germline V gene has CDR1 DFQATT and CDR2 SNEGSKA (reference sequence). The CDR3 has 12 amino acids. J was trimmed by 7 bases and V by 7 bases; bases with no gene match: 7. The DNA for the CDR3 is TGCAGTGTCGGGGGGACAGGGCATGAAGCTTTCTTT. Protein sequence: CSVGGTGHEAFF.

CDR3 coding DNA: TGTGCCAGCAGCGCCACAGGGGCGTTAGATACGCAGTATTTT. Translation gives CASSATGALDTQYF. The chain recombines TRBV9 with TRBJ2-3, with 7 bases aligning to TRBD1. Germline V gene sequence: CDR1 SGDLS, CDR2 YYNGEE. With 3 bases clipped from V and 5 bases from J, the junction kept 6 bases outside the gene matches. This CDR3 is built from 14 residues.

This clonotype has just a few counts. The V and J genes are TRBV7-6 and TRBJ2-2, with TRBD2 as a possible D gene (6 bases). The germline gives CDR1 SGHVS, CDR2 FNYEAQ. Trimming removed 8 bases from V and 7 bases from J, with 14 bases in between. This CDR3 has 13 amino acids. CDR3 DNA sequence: TGTGCCAGCTCCCCAGTCGGGGGCGGGGAGCTGTTTTTT. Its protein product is CASSPVGGGELFF.

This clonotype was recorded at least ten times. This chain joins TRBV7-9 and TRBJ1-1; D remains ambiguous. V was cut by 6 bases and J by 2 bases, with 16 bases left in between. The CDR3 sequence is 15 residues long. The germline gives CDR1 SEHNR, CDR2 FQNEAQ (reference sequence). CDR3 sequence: CASSLGTAGNTEAFF. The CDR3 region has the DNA TGTGCCAGCAGTCTAGGCACAGCGGGAAACACTGAAGCTTTCTTT.

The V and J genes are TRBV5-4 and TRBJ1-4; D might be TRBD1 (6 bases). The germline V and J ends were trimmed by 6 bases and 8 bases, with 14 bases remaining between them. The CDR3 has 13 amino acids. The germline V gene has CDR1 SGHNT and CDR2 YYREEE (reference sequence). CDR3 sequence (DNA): TGTGCCAGCAAGACGCAGGGGCGCGAAAAACTGTTTTTT. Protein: CASKTQGREKLFF.

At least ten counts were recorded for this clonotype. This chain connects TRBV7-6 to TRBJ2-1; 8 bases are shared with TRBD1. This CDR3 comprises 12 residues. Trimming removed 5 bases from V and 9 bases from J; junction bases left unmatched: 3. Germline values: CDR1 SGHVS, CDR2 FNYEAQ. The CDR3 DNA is TGTGCCAGCAGCCTCGGGACAGGTGAGCAGTTCTTC. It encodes CASSLGTGEQFF. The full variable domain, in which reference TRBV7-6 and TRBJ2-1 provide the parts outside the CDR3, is GAGVSQSPRYKVTKRGQDVALRCDPISGHVSLYWYRQALGQGPEFLTYFNYEAQQDKSGLPNDRFSAERPEGSISTLTIQRTEQRDSAMYRCASSLGTGEQFFGPGTRLTVL.

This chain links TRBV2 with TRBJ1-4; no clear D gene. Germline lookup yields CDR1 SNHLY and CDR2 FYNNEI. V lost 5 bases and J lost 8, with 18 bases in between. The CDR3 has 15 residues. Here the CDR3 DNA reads TGTGCCAGCAGTTTCCTCGGTGCGGGAGGGGAAAAACTGTTTTTT. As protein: CASSFLGAGGEKLFF.

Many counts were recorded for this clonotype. CDR3 DNA: TGTGCCAGCAGCTTGGATGTCGGGAGCACAGATACGCAGTATTTT. Its translation: CASSLDVGSTDTQYF. The chain joins TRBV5-6 to TRBJ2-3; D remains ambiguous. Trimming stripped 0 bases from V and 0 bases from J, with 8 bases between. The length of the CDR3 is 15 residues. In germline, CDR1 is SGHDT, CDR2 YYEEEE.

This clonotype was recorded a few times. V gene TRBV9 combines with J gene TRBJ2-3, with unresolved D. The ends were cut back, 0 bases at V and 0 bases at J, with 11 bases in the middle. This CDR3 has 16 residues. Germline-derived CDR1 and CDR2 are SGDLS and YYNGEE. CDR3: CASSVEAGLSTDTQYF. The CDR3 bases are TGTGCCAGCAGCGTAGAGGCCGGGCTTAGCACAGATACGCAGTATTTT.

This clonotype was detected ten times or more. In nucleotides, the CDR3 is TGCAGCGCTGAGGGTGGCGGGGGATCCTACAATGAGCAGTTCTTC. The encoded protein is CSAEGGGGSYNEQFF. The chain recombines TRBV29-1 with TRBJ2-1; 7 bases map to TRBD2. CDR1 is SQVTM and CDR2 is ANQGSEA in the germline V gene. The CDR3 length is 15 residues. The V segment lost 7 bases and the J segment 1 base; nucleotides outside the gene matches: 10.

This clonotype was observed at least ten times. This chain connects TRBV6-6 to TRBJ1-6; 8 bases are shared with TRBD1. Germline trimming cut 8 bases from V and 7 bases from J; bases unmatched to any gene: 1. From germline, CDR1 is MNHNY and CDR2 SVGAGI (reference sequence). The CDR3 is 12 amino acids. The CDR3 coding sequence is TGTGCCAGCCGACAGGGGAATTCACCCCTCCACTTT. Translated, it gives CASRQGNSPLHF.

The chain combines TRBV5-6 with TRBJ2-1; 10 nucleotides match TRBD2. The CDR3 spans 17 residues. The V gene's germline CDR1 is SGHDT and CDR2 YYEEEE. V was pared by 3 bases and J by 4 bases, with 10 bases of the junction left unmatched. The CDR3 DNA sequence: TGTGCCAGCAGCTCACTTCAGCGGGGGGGCGGGTACAATGAGCAGTTCTTC. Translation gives CASSSLQRGGGYNEQFF.

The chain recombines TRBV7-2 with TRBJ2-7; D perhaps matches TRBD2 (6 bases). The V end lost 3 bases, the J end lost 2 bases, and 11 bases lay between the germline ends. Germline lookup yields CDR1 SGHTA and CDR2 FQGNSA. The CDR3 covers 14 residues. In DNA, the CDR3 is TGTGCCAGCAGCTTTGCGGGGCCCGCCTACGAGCAGTACTTC. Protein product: CASSFAGPAYEQYF.

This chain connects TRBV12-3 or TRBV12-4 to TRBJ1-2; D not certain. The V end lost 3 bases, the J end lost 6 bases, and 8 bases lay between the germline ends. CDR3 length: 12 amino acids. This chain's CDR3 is CASSLGSDGYTF. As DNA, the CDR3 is TGTGCCAGCAGTTTGGGTTCCGATGGCTACACCTTC.

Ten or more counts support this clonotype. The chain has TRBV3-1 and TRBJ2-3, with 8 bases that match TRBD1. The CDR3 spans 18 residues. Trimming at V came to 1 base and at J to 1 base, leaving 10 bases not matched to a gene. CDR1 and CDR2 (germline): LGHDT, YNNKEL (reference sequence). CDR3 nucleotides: TGTGCCAGCAGCCAAGGGGCCCCTGGACAGGGCGGCACAGATACGCAGTATTTT. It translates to CASSQGAPGQGGTDTQYF.